A single sample gave rise to the 8 T cell receptor beta chains below, sequenced in a study of technical replicates of blood from several donors. Generated by immunoSEQ multiplex PCR, the TCRdb table keeps only in-frame clones and is missing some. Among 62,000 or so clones, more than 70% were seen once, and the ten largest hold approximately 5.2%. Sequenced material: PBMCs. These receptors were collected from a human donor in good health. Some clones in this sample may be carry-over from other donors' samples.

The chain links TRBV7-2 to TRBJ2-2; tentatively, D is TRBD2 (5 bases). Trimming cost V 5 bases and J 4 bases, with 11 bases left between them. Germline V gives CDR1 SGHTA, CDR2 FQGNSA. This CDR3 is 14 amino acids long. CDR3 region: CASSPEAGTGELFF. The CDR3 DNA reads TGTGCCAGCAGCCCCGAGGCGGGCACCGGGGAGCTGTTTTTT.

The rearrangement uses TRBV14 and TRBJ1-3; no clear D gene. The ends were cut back, 4 bases at V and 8 bases at J, with 18 bases in the middle. This CDR3 spans 15 amino acids. Germline CDR1 reads SGHDN; CDR2 reads FVKESK. The CDR3 coding sequence is TGTGCCAGCAGCCGCGCCGGGGTGAAGGGAGACACCATATATTTT. Protein: CASSRAGVKGDTIYF.

The rearrangement joins TRBV6-6 to TRBJ2-7; 7 bases agree with TRBD2. The germline V gene has CDR1 MNHNY and CDR2 SVGAGI (reference sequence). With 4 bases clipped from V and 1 base from J, the junction kept 4 bases outside the gene matches. The length of the CDR3 is 14 residues. DNA of the CDR3: TGTGCCAGCAGTTCCACTAGCGCATCCTACGAGCAGTACTTC. Amino acids: CASSSTSASYEQYF.

The chain couples TRBV7-9 to TRBJ2-1; TRBD1 aligns across 9 bases. The V gene's germline CDR1 is SEHNR and CDR2 FQNEAQ (reference sequence). V shed 1 base, J shed 6 bases, and the junction held 1 base outside the gene matches. The CDR3 spans 14 residues. CDR3 amino acids: CASSLGTGANEQFF. As DNA, the CDR3 is TGTGCCAGCAGCTTAGGGACAGGGGCCAATGAGCAGTTCTTC.

V and J are TRBV7-9 and TRBJ2-5, with D possibly being TRBD1 (5 bases). This CDR3 spans 14 amino acids. V was pared by 1 base and J by 5 bases, with 11 bases between. Per germline, CDR1 SEHNR and CDR2 FQNEAQ (reference sequence). CDR3 in DNA: TGTGCCAGCAGCTTAGGGGTGAGACAGGAGACCCAGTACTTC. It yields the protein CASSLGVRQETQYF.

The V call is TRBV18, the J call TRBJ1-2; D possibly corresponds to TRBD1 (5 bases). The CDR3 length is 13 residues. Trimming stripped 3 bases from V and 8 bases from J, with 13 bases between. Germline CDR1 reads KGHSH; CDR2 reads LQKENI. The chain's CDR3 is CASSPSGGDGYTF. The CDR3 DNA follows: TGTGCCAGCTCACCCTCCGGCGGGGACGGCTACACCTTC.

The chain carries TRBV19 and TRBJ1-1; possibly TRBD1 for D (5 bases). The germline CDR1 and CDR2 sequences are LNHDA and SQIVND (reference sequence). V gave up 7 bases and J gave up 2 bases, with 14 bases separating them. The CDR3 totals 14 residues. CDR3: CASMRRQTNTEAFF. In nucleotides, the CDR3 is TGTGCCAGTATGAGGCGACAGACTAACACTGAAGCTTTCTTT.

The chain employs TRBV5-6 and TRBJ2-1, with 10 bases lining up with TRBD2. The V gene end was trimmed by 2 bases and the J gene end by 2 bases; junction bases not matched to a gene: 4. The CDR3 is 16 amino acids. In germline, CDR1 is SGHDT, CDR2 YYEEEE. CDR3 residues: CASSFIAGGAYNEQFF. The CDR3 DNA reads as TGTGCCAGCAGCTTTATAGCGGGGGGCGCCTACAATGAGCAGTTCTTC.